This T cell receptor (beta chain) was obtained from a study of T cell repertoires in cytomegalovirus infection. On the study more broadly: In public TCR beta signatures, there were indications of both CMV infection and matching HLA type.

This clonotype was counted a few times. Its antigen remains unidentified. TCRdb independently ran MiXCR on the reads; one entry per CDR3 protein. This table holds 300,000 to 450,000 distinct CDR3 sequences, around 18% found once. Whole-study findings and limits: Cumulative public TCR beta family frequency identified carriers of CMV plus the relevant HLA.

Looked up from germline, CDR1 is LGHNA and CDR2 is YNFKEQ. CDR3 length equals 13 residues. Trimming shortened V by 0 bases and J by 11 bases, and 11 bases separated the two germline ends. Sequencing input: PBMCs. The chain employs TRBV4-2 and TRBJ1-5; D ambiguous. The clonotype was recovered from a human donor in good health (CMV status not recorded). Some clones in this sample may be carry-over from other donors' samples. The CDR3: CASSQDVRWAQHF. CDR3 nucleotides: TGTGCCAGCAGCCAAGACGTACGATGGGCCCAGCATTTT.